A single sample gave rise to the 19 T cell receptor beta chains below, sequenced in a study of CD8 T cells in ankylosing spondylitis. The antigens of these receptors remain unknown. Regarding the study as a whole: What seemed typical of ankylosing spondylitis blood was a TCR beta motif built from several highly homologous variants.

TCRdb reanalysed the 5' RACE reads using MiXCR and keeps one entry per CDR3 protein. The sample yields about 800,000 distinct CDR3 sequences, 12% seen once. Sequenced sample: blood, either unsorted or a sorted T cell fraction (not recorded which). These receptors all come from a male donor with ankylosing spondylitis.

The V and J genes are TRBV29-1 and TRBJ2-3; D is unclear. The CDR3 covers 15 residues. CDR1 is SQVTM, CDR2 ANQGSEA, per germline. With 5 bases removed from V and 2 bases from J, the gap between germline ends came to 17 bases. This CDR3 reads CSVRHPNLSTDTQYF. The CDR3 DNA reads TGCAGCGTTCGGCACCCCAACTTATCCACAGATACGCAGTATTTT.

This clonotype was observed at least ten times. CDR3 sequence (DNA): TGCAGTGCCGCCGGGGGGGCGCAGGAAGCTTTCTTT. It is translated as CSAAGGAQEAFF. This chain uses TRBV20-1 with TRBJ1-1; perhaps TRBD1 as D (6 bases). Trimming left V 6 bases short and J 8 bases short, with 16 bases between. The CDR3 length is 12 residues. The germline gives CDR1 DFQATT, CDR2 SNEGSKA (reference sequence).

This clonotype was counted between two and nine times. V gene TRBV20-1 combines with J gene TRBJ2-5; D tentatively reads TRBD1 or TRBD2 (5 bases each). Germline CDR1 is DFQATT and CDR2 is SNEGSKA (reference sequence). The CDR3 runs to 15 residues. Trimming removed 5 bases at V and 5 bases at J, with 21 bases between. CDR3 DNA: TGCAGTGCTTCCCGACCGGACAAGAGGGCCGAGACCCAGTACTTC. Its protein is CSASRPDKRAETQYF.

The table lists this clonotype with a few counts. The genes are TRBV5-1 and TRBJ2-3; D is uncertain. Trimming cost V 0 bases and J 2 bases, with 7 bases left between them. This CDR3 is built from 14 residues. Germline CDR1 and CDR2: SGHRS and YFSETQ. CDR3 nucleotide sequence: TGCGCCAGCAGCTTGGACTACTACACAGATACGCAGTATTTT. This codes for CASSLDYYTDTQYF. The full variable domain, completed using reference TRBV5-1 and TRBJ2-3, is KAGVTQTPRYLIKTRGQQVTLSCSPISGHRSVSWYQQTPGQGLQFLFEYFSETQRNKGNFPGRFSGRQFSNSRSEMNVSTLELGDSALYLCASSLDYYTDTQYFGPGTRLTVL.

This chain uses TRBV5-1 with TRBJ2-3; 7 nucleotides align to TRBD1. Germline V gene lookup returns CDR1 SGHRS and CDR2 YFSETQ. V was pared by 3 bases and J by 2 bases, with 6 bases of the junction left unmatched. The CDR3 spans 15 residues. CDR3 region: CASSSGQVYTDTQYF. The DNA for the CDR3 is TGCGCCAGCAGCTCTGGACAGGTCTACACAGATACGCAGTATTTT.

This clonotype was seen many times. CDR3 DNA sequence: TGTGCCAGCAGCTTAGGTAGGACATGGACGGATCAAGAGACCCAGTACTTC. Translated: CASSLGRTWTDQETQYF. The chain uses TRBV7-9 and TRBJ2-5, with D maybe TRBD1 (5 bases). This CDR3 has 17 residues. Trimming took off 1 base at V and 2 bases at J, with 17 bases between the two ends. Germline V gene lookup returns CDR1 SEHNR and CDR2 FQNEAQ (reference sequence).

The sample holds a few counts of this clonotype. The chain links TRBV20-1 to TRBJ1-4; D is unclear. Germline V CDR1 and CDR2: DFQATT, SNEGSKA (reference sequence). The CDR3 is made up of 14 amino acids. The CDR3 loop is CSPYGPPLDEKLFF. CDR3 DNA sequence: TGCAGCCCCTACGGGCCCCCCCTGGATGAAAAACTGTTTTTT.

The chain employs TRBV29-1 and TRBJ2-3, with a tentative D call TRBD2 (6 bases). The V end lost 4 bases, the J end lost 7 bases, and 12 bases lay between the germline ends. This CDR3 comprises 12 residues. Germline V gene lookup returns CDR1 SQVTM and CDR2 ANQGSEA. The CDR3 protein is CSVAAGSNTQYF. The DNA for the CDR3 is TGCAGCGTTGCTGCGGGGTCAAATACGCAGTATTTT.

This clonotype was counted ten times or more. The CDR3 here is CASSSTGEPTDTQYF. Here the CDR3 DNA reads TGCGCCAGCAGCTCGACAGGGGAGCCCACAGATACGCAGTATTTT. The chain carries TRBV5-1 and TRBJ2-3, with 8 bases fitting TRBD1. The CDR3 spans 15 residues. V shed 3 bases, J shed 2 bases, and the junction held 5 bases outside the gene matches. Germline loops: CDR1 SGHRS, CDR2 YFSETQ.

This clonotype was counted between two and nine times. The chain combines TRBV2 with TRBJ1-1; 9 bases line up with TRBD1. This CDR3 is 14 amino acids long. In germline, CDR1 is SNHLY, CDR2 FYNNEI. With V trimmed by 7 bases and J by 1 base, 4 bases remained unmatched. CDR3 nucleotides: TGTGCCAGCAAAGGACAGGGGACGAACACTGAAGCTTTCTTT. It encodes CASKGQGTNTEAFF. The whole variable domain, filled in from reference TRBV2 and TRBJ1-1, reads EPEVTQTPSHQVTQMGQEVILRCVPISNHLYFYWYRQILGQKVEFLVSFYNNEISEKSEIFDDQFSVERPDGSNFTLKIRSTKLEDSAMYFCASKGQGTNTEAFFGQGTRLTVV.

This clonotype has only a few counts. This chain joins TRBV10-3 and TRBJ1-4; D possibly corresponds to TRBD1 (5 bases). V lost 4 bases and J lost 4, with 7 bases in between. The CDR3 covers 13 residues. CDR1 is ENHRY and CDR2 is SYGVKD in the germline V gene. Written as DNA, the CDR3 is TGTGCCATCAGTGCACAGGTTAATGAAAAACTGTTTTTT. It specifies CAISAQVNEKLFF.

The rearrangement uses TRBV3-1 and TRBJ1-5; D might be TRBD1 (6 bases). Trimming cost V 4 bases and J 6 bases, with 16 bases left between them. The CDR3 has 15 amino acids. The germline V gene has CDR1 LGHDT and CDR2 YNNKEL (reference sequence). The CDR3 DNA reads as TGTGCCAGCAGCCCCCTGGGGGGGCGGATTCAGCCCCAGCATTTT. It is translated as CASSPLGGRIQPQHF.

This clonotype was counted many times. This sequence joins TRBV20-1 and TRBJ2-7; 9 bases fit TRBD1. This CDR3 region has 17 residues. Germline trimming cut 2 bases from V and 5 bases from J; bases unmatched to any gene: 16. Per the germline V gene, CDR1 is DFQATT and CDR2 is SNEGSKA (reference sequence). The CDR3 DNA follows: TGCAGTGCTAGACCGTTCCCTGGGACAGGGCTTCCCCACGAGCAGTACTTC. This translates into CSARPFPGTGLPHEQYF.

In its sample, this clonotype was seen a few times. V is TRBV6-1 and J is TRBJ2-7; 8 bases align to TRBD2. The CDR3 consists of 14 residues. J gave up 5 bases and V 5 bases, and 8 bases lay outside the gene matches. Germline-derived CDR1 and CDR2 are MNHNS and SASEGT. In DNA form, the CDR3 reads TGTGCCAGCAGTAGAGCGGCGGGGGGCGACGAGCAGTACTTC. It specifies CASSRAAGGDEQYF.

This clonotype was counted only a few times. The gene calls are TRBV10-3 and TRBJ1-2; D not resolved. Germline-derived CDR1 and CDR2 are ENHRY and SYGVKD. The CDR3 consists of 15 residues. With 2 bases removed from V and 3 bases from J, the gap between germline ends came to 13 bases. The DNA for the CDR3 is TGTGCCATCAGTGAGCAACGGTCTGCGGACTATGGCTACACCTTC. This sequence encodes CAISEQRSADYGYTF.

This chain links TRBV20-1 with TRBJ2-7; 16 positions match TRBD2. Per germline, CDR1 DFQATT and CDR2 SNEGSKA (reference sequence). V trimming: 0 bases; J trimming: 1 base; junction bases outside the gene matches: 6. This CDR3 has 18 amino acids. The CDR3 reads CSARDGTSGRDPSYEQYF. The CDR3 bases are TGCAGTGCTAGAGACGGGACTAGCGGGAGGGACCCTTCCTACGAGCAGTACTTC.

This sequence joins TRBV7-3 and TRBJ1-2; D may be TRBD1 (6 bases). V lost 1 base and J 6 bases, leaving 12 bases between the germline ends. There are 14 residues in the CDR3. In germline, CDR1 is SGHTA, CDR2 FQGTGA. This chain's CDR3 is CASSLNRGTDGYTF. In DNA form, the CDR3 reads TGTGCCAGCAGCTTAAATAGGGGGACGGATGGCTACACCTTC.

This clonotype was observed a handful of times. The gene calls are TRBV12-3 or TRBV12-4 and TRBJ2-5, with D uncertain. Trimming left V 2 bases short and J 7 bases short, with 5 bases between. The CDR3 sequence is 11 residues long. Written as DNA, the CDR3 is TGTGCCAGCAGTTTATTTGGGACCCAGTACTTC. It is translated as CASSLFGTQYF.

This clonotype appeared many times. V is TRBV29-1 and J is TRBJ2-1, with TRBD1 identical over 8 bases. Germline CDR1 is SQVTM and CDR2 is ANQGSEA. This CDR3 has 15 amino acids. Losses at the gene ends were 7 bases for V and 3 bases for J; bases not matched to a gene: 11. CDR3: CSANLGQGFYNEQFF. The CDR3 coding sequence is TGCAGCGCCAACCTAGGACAGGGTTTCTACAATGAGCAGTTCTTC.